Each of the 19 T cell receptor beta chains below was sequenced from the same sample in a study of T cell responses to AZD1222 COVID-19 vaccine (dated by TCRdb to the early 2020s). The time point label corresponds to: baseline before first vaccination. The library came from the immunoSEQ multiplex PCR assay. The table comes from immuneACCESS by way of TCRdb, which keeps in-frame sequences with V and J called. Part of the clones is missing from these tables; in studies checked, under half for an unresolved V gene and the rest for unknown reasons. The table of this sample itemizes some 150,000 clones. The ten largest clones capture about 2% of the sample. Sequencing was carried out using peripheral blood. Receptors were obtained from an adult in good health.

The V call is TRBV5-1, the J call TRBJ2-1, with 9 bases identical to TRBD1. Trimming took 4 bases from V and 9 from J; bases not matched to a gene: 8. CDR1 and CDR2 (germline): SGHRS, YFSETQ. This CDR3 comprises 14 residues. CDR3 sequence reads: CASSPGQGRAEQFF. Here the CDR3 DNA reads TGCGCCAGCAGCCCCGGACAGGGGAGGGCTGAGCAGTTCTTC.

V and J are TRBV7-2 and TRBJ2-7, with TRBD1 matching over 8 bases. This CDR3 has 13 amino acids. Per the germline V gene, CDR1 is SGHTA and CDR2 is FQGNSA. V shed 4 bases, J shed 12 bases, and the junction held 11 bases outside the gene matches. The DNA of the CDR3 is TGTGCCAGCAGCTCCCCACTCGGACAGGGACCGTACTTC. This encodes CASSSPLGQGPYF.

The rearrangement links TRBV4-1 to TRBJ1-2; the match to TRBD1 covers 7 bases. From germline, CDR1 is MGHRA and CDR2 YSYEKL. V was clipped by 3 bases and J by 8 bases; unmatched bases: 9. The CDR3 has 14 residues. CDR3 residues: CASSHLRGLEGYTF. CDR3 DNA sequence: TGCGCCAGCAGCCACCTAAGGGGGCTGGAGGGCTACACCTTC.

Worth noting for this clone: Other DNA sequences in this specimen translate into the identical CDR3. This rearrangement joins TRBV3-1 (or the pseudogene TRBV3-2) to TRBJ1-1; D not resolved. This CDR3 has 13 amino acids. The V gene's germline CDR1 is LGHDT and CDR2 YNNKEL (reference sequence). Trimming pared 1 base from V and 3 bases from J, leaving 6 bases between. The CDR3 DNA reads TGTGCCAGCAGCCAAGTTGGAGACACTGAAGCTTTCTTT. This translates into CASSQVGDTEAFF.

The J gene is TRBJ1-4, the V gene TRBV28; D remains ambiguous. This CDR3 region has 16 residues. The germline CDR1 and CDR2 sequences are MDHEN and SYDVKM. V was trimmed by 4 bases and J by 7 bases, leaving 19 bases between them. Here the CDR3 DNA reads TGTGCCAGCAGTTCACCCGCTGGGTGGGAGACTGAAAAACTGTTTTTT. Protein: CASSSPAGWETEKLFF. Full variable domain (outside the CDR3, taken from reference TRBV28 and TRBJ1-4): DVKVTQSSRYLVKRTGEKVFLECVQDMDHENMFWYRQDPGLGLRLIYFSYDVKMKEKGDIPEGYSVSREKKERFSLILESASTNQTSMYLCASSSPAGWETEKLFFGSGTQLSVL.

The rearrangement joins TRBV7-9 to TRBJ1-4; D unclear. The CDR3 is 15 residues long. V lost 4 bases and J 8 bases, leaving 17 bases between the germline ends. CDR1 SEHNR and CDR2 FQNEAQ come from the germline V gene (reference sequence). The CDR3 DNA is TGTGCCAGCAGCTCGATGCCGCAGGTGGGGGAAAAACTGTTTTTT. Its translation is CASSSMPQVGEKLFF.

V is TRBV3-1 (or the pseudogene TRBV3-2) and J is TRBJ2-7; the match to TRBD2 covers 7 bases. Losses at the gene ends were 3 bases for V and 2 bases for J; bases not matched to a gene: 4. CDR3 length: 14 amino acids. The germline V gene encodes CDR1 LGHDT and CDR2 YNNKEL (reference sequence). CDR3 sequence: CASSQSRGAYEQYF. CDR3 sequence (DNA): TGTGCCAGCAGCCAGAGTCGGGGGGCCTACGAGCAGTACTTC.

J is TRBJ2-1 and V is TRBV24-1; TRBD2 matches 10 bases. Looked up from germline, CDR1 is KGHDR and CDR2 is SFDVKD. The CDR3 is made up of 13 amino acids. The J segment lost 10 bases and the V segment lost 12 bases, leaving 11 bases of the junction unmatched. CDR3 sequence reads: CAASRAGGAEQFF. The DNA of the CDR3 is TGTGCCGCGAGCAGAGCGGGGGGGGCAGAGCAGTTCTTC.

The chain recombines TRBV6-6 with TRBJ2-1; D might be TRBD1 or TRBD2, each matching 6 bases. V was trimmed by 10 bases and J by 4 bases, leaving 17 bases between them. Germline V gives CDR1 MNHNY, CDR2 SVGAGI (reference sequence). The CDR3 spans 14 residues. The CDR3 DNA sequence: TGTGCCACCAACCCCGGGGGCCCTTACAATGAGCAGTTCTTC. It encodes CATNPGGPYNEQFF.

This sequence joins TRBV27 and TRBJ2-3; D is perhaps TRBD1 or TRBD2 (6 bases each). V lost 3 bases to trimming and J lost 0 bases, with 13 bases between them. CDR1 and CDR2 (germline): MNHEY, SMNVEV (reference sequence). This CDR3 contains 16 residues. The CDR3 region has the DNA TGTGCCAGCAGTTTGAGGAGGGGGGCGAGCACAGATACGCAGTATTTT. Translating it yields CASSLRRGASTDTQYF.

The chain uses TRBV6-1 and TRBJ1-3; D is unresolved. CDR3 size: 14 residues. Trimming pared 3 bases from V and 2 bases from J, leaving 8 bases between. The germline V gene encodes CDR1 MNHNS and CDR2 SASEGT. CDR3 amino acids: CASSEVGAGNTIYF. CDR3 coding DNA: TGTGCCAGCAGTGAGGTTGGGGCTGGAAACACCATATATTTT.

The chain joins TRBV12-3 or TRBV12-4 to TRBJ1-2; 8 positions agree with TRBD1. V shed 6 bases, J shed 5 bases, and the junction held 2 bases outside the gene matches. The CDR3 has 12 amino acids. This chain's CDR3 is CASSRTGYGYTF. CDR3 nucleotide sequence: TGTGCCAGCAGCCGGACAGGGTATGGCTACACCTTC.

The V gene is TRBV2, the J gene TRBJ2-7; a weak D match, TRBD2 (6 bases). With 4 bases removed from V and 5 bases from J, the gap between germline ends came to 12 bases. The CDR3 totals 13 residues. Germline assignment: CDR1 SNHLY and CDR2 FYNNEI. This CDR3 is CASSVGTLDEQYF. Here the CDR3 DNA reads TGTGCCAGCAGTGTAGGGACTCTCGACGAGCAGTACTTC.

The rearrangement links TRBV5-6 to TRBJ2-1, with TRBD2 identical over 12 bases. Per germline, CDR1 SGHDT and CDR2 YYEEEE. This CDR3 is built from 17 residues. Germline trimming cut 4 bases from V and 0 bases from J; bases unmatched to any gene: 5. CDR3: CASSRGLAGFSYNEQFF. The CDR3 DNA sequence: TGTGCCAGCAGCCGAGGACTAGCGGGGTTCTCCTACAATGAGCAGTTCTTC.

The V and J genes are TRBV7-9 and TRBJ2-1; D gene unclear. The CDR3 runs 11 residues. Germline CDR1 reads SEHNR; CDR2 reads FQNEAQ (reference sequence). Trimming stripped 2 bases from V and 5 bases from J, with 1 base between. CDR3 amino acids: CASSLHNEQFF. CDR3 coding DNA: TGTGCCAGCAGCTTACACAATGAGCAGTTCTTC.

V usage is TRBV19 and J usage is TRBJ1-5, with unresolved D. The ends were cut back, 9 bases at V and 0 bases at J, with 6 bases in the middle. The germline gives CDR1 LNHDA, CDR2 SQIVND (reference sequence). This CDR3 is built from 12 residues. The CDR3 here is CASGYSNQPQHF. In DNA form, the CDR3 reads TGTGCCAGCGGGTATAGCAATCAGCCCCAGCATTTT.

The CDR3 DNA follows: TGTGCCAGTCGTTTTCAAGAGAAAAGCCCCTACGAGCAGTACTTC. Translation: CASRFQEKSPYEQYF. The chain has TRBV2 and TRBJ2-7; no firm D call. CDR3 length: 15 residues. V gave up 9 bases and J gave up 2 bases, with 20 bases separating them. The germline V gene has CDR1 SNHLY and CDR2 FYNNEI.

The rearrangement uses TRBV5-4 and TRBJ2-2; D gene unclear. Germline V gene sequence: CDR1 SGHNT, CDR2 YYREEE (reference sequence). Trimming left V 4 bases short and J 2 bases short, with 15 bases between. The CDR3 is made up of 16 amino acids. CDR3 protein: CASSPSIRLNTGELFF. In nucleotides, the CDR3 is TGTGCCAGCAGCCCCTCGATAAGACTTAACACCGGGGAGCTGTTTTTT.

The gene calls are TRBV28 and TRBJ2-7; 8 bases agree with TRBD1. Germline loops: CDR1 MDHEN, CDR2 SYDVKM. The CDR3 is made up of 12 amino acids. The V segment lost 8 bases and the J segment 2 bases; nucleotides outside the gene matches: 2. CDR3: CASRTGPYEQYF. CDR3 DNA sequence: TGTGCCAGCCGGACAGGGCCCTACGAGCAGTACTTC.